Detailed here is one T cell receptor (beta chain). In the same sample, other DNA sequences code for this CDR3. The authors' processing: Estimates of nucleated cell counts were drawn from the amplification of reference gene primers. Only in-frame clones appear in the TCRdb table, and some are missing; sequencing was by immunoSEQ multiplex PCR. That table gives V, J and clone size, and the DNA gave D and trimming. The sample records 180,000 or so clones, 84% being singletons. The data stem from a study of blood T cell repertoires in COVID-19. Overall study context: There were acute and convalescent COVID-19 samples, and they came from the United States, Italy and Spain. PBMCs, B-cell-depleted T cells, or T cells provided the cDNA or gDNA that made up the material.

CDR3 size: 11 residues. Trimming left V 1 base short and J 3 bases short, with 4 bases between. CDR1 DFQATT and CDR2 SNEGSKA come from the germline V gene (reference sequence). The clonotype comes from a human donor with acute or convalescent COVID-19. The donor label of this sample is uncertain. The chain has TRBV20-1 and TRBJ2-7, with D unresolved. Sequencing was carried out using peripheral blood. The CDR3 DNA follows: TGCAGTGCTAGAGGCAGCTACGAGCAGTACTTC. Translation gives CSARGSYEQYF.